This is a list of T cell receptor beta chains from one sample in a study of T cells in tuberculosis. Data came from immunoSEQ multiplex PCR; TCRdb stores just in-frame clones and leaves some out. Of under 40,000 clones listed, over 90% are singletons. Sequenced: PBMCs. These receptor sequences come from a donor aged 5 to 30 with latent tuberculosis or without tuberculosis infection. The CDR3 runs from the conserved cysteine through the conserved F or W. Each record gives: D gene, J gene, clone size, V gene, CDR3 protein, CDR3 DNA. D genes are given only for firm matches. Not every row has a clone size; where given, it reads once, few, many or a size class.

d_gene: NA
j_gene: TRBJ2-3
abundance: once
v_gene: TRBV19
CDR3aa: CASSIGAGPDTQYF
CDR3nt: TGTGCCAGTAGTATCGGTGCAGGGCCAGATACGCAGTATTTT

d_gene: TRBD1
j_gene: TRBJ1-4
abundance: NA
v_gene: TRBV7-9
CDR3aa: CASSFRQGATNEKLFF
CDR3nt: TGTGCCAGCAGCTTCCGACAGGGAGCAACTAATGAAAAACTGTTTTTT

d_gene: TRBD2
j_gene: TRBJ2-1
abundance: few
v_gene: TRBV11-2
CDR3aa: CASSLTSGGAGEQFF
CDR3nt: TGTGCCAGCAGCCTTACTAGCGGGGGGGCAGGAGAGCAGTTCTTC

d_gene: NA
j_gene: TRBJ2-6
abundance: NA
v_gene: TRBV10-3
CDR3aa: CASLAPLGSSGANVLTF
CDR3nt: TGTGCCTCCTTGGCACCGCTGGGGAGCTCTGGGGCCAACGTCCTGACTTTC

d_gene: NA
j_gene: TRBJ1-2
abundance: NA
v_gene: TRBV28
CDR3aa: CASSSPRGSVHYGYTF
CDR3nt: TGTGCCAGCAGTTCCCCTAGAGGGAGCGTCCACTATGGCTACACCTTC

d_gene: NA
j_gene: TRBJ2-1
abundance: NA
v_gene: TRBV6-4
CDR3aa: CASSEFALRSYNEQFF
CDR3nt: TGTGCCAGCAGTGAGTTCGCGTTACGCTCCTACAATGAGCAGTTCTTC

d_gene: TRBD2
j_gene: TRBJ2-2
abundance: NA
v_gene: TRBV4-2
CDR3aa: CASSQQEARPGLAGASSNTGELFF
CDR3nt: TGTGCCAGCAGCCAACAAGAGGCCAGACCCGGACTAGCGGGGGCCTCATCGAACACCGGGGAGCTGTTTTTT

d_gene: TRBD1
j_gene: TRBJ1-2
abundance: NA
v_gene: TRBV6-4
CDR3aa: CASSDSTTGTYGYTF
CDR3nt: TGTGCCAGCAGTGACTCAACGACAGGGACCTATGGCTACACCTTC

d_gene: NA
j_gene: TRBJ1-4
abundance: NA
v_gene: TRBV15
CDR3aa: CATSREPVTNEKLFF
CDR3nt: TGTGCCACCAGCAGAGAGCCAGTCACTAATGAAAAACTGTTTTTT

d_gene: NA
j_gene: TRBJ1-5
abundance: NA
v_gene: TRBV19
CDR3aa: CASLKSHRSGNQPQHF
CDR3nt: TGTGCCAGTCTTAAGTCCCACAGGTCTGGCAATCAGCCCCAGCATTTT

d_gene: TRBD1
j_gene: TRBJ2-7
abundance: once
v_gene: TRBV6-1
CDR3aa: CASRTGQGGYEQYF
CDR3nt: TGTGCCAGCAGGACGGGACAGGGGGGCTACGAGCAGTACTTC

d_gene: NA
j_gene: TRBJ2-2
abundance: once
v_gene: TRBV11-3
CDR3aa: CASSLEGPLGELFF
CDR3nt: TGTGCCAGCAGCTTAGAGGGGCCCCTCGGGGAGCTGTTTTTT

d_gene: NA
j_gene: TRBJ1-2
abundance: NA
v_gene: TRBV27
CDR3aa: CASSLTSSRPTANYGYTF
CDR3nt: TGTGCCAGCAGCCTAACTTCCTCCCGCCCTACAGCTAACTATGGCTACACCTTC

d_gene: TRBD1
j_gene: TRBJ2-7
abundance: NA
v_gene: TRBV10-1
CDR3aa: CASSAGTGSHWEQYF
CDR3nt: TGCGCCAGCAGTGCCGGGACAGGGTCTCATTGGGAGCAGTACTTC

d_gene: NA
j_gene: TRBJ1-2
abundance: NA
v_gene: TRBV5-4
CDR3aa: CASRSQDDYGYTF
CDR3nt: TGTGCCAGCAGGTCACAGGACGACTATGGCTACACCTTC

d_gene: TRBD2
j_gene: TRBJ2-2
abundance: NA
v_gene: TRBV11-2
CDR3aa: CASSPLAGENTGELFF
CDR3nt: TGTGCCAGCAGCCCCCTAGCGGGAGAGAACACCGGGGAGCTGTTTTTT

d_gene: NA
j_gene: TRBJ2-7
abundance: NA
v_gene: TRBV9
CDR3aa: CASSVLADTYEQYF
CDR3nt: TGTGCCAGCAGCGTATTGGCGGATACCTACGAGCAGTACTTC

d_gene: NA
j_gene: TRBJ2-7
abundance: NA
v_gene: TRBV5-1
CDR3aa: CASRTGSGYEQYF
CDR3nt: TGCGCCAGCAGGACAGGATCGGGCTACGAGCAGTACTTC

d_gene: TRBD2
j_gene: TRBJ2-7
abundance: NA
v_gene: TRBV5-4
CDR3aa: CASTNPGGGYEQYF
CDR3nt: TGTGCCAGCACCAATCCGGGAGGAGGCTACGAGCAGTACTTC

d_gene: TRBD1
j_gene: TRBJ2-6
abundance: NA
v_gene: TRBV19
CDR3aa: CASSPRDRVSGANVLTF
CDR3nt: TGTGCCAGTAGTCCCCGGGACAGGGTCTCTGGGGCCAACGTCCTGACTTTC

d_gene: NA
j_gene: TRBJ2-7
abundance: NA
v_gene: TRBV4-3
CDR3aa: CASSQGSGRNSYEQYF
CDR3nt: TGCGCCAGCAGCCAAGGAAGCGGTAGGAACTCTTACGAGCAGTACTTC

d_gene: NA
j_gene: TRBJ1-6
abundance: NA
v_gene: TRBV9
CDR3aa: CASSVDGTFRAPLHF
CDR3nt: TGTGCCAGCAGCGTAGACGGGACATTCCGGGCACCCCTCCACTTT

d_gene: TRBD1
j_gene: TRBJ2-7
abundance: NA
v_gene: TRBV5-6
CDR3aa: CASSKGQGYEQYF
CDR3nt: TGTGCCAGCAGCAAAGGACAGGGTTACGAGCAGTACTTC

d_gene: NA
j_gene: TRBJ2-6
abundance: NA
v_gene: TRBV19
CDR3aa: CASRQARGANVLTF
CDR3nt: TGTGCCAGTCGACAGGCTAGGGGGGCCAACGTCCTGACTTTC

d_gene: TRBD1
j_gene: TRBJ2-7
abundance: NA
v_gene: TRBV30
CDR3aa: CASGQGTYEQYF
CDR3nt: TGTGCTTCTGGACAGGGGACGTACGAGCAGTACTTC

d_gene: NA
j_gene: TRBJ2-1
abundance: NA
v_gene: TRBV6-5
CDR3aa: CASSYSGTRNDNEQFF
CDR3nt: TGTGCCAGCAGTTACTCCGGGACTCGGAACGACAATGAGCAGTTCTTC

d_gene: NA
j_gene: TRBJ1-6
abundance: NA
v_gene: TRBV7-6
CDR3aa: CASSTTSDSPLHF
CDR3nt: TGTGCCAGCAGCACCACTTCGGATTCACCCCTCCACTTT

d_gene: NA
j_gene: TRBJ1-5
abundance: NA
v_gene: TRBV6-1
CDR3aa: CASSANRGNQPQHF
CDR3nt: TGTGCCAGCAGTGCGAACAGGGGCAATCAGCCCCAGCATTTT

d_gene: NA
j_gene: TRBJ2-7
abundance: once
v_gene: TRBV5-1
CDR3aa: CASSLGPGAYEQYF
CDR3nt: TGCGCCAGCAGCTTGGGTCCGGGGGCCTACGAGCAGTACTTC

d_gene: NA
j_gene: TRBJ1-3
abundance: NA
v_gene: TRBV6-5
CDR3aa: CASSYGQFSGNTIYF
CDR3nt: TGTGCCAGCAGTTACGGACAGTTCTCTGGAAACACCATATATTTT

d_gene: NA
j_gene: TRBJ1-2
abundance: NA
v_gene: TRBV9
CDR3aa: CASSGEAAGGYTF
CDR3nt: TGTGCCAGCAGCGGGGAGGCGGCTGGAGGCTACACCTTC

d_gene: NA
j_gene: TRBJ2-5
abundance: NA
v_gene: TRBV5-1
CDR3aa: CASSLAEISQETQYF
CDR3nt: TGCGCCAGCAGCTTGGCCGAGATAAGCCAAGAGACCCAGTACTTC

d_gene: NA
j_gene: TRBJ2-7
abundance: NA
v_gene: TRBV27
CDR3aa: CASSRSSSAYEQYF
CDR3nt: TGTGCCAGCAGCCGTAGCAGTTCCGCCTACGAGCAGTACTTC

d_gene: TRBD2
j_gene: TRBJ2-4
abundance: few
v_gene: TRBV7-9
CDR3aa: CASSLGGLEGTNDF
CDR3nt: TGTGCCAGCAGCTTAGGAGGGTTGGAGGGGACTAATGATTTC

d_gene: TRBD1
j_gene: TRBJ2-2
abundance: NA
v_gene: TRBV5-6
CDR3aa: CASSRLGTGDTGELFF
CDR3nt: TGTGCCAGCAGCAGATTAGGGACAGGCGACACCGGGGAGCTGTTTTTT

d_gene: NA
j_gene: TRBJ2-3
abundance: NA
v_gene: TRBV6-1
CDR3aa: CASSEEGVRTDTQYF
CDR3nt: TGTGCCAGCAGTGAAGAGGGGGTCAGAACAGATACGCAGTATTTT

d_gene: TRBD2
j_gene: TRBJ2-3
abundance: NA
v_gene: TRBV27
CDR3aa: CASSSSSSGGVDTQYF
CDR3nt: TGTGCCAGCAGTTCCAGTAGTAGCGGGGGGGTGGATACGCAGTATTTT

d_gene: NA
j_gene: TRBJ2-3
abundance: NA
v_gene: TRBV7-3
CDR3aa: CASSDLGGVTDTQYF
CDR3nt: TGTGCCAGCAGCGACCTCGGAGGGGTGACAGATACGCAGTATTTT

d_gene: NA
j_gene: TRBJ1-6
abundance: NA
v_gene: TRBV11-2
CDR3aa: CASRNQGWDSPLHF
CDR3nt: TGTGCCAGCAGGAACCAGGGCTGGGATTCACCCCTCCACTTT

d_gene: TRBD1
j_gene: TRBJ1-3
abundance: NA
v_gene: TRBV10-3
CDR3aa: CAISRDRGTGNTIYF
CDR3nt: TGTGCCATCAGCCGGGACAGGGGGACTGGAAACACCATATATTTT

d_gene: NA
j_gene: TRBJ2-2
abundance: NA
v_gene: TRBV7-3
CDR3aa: CASSPWDTNTGELFF
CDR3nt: TGTGCCAGCAGCCCATGGGACACCAACACCGGGGAGCTGTTTTTT

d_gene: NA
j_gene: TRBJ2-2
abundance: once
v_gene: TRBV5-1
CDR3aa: CASGVAGTGELFF
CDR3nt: TGCGCCAGCGGAGTGGCAGGGACCGGGGAGCTGTTTTTT

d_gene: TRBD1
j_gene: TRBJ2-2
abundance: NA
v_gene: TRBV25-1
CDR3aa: CASSDGQGPTGELFF
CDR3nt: TGTGCCAGCAGTGATGGACAGGGCCCCACCGGGGAGCTGTTTTTT

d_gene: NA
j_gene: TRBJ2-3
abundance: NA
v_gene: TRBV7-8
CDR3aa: CASSFRTGSHTQYF
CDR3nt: TGTGCCAGCAGCTTTCGAACGGGTTCACATACGCAGTATTTT

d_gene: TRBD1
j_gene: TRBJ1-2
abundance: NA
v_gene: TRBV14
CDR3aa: CASSQDKGRQGPYYGYTF
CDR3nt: TGTGCCAGCAGCCAAGATAAGGGGCGACAGGGGCCCTACTATGGCTACACCTTC

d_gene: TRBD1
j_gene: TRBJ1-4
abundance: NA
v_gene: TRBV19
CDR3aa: CASSIDREEKLFF
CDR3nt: TGTGCCAGTAGTATCGACAGGGAGGAAAAACTGTTTTTT

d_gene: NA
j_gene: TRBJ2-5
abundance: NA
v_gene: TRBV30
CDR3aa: CAWSVGTQETQYF
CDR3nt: TGTGCCTGGAGTGTGGGCACCCAAGAGACCCAGTACTTC

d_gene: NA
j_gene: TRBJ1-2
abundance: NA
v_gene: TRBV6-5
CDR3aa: CASSYSLRNRDYGYTF
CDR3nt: TGTGCCAGCAGTTACTCCCTACGTAACAGGGACTATGGCTACACCTTC

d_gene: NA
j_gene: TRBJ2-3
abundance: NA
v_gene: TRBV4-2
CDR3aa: CASSQPQQGIETDTQYF
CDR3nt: TGTGCCAGCAGCCAACCCCAACAGGGTATAGAAACAGATACGCAGTATTTT

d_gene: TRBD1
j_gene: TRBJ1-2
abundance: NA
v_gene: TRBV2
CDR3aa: CASSGWDSTYGYTF
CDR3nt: TGTGCCAGCAGTGGGTGGGACAGTACCTATGGCTACACCTTC

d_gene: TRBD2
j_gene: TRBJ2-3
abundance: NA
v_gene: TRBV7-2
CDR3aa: CASSLNIAGVSTDTQYF
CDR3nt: TGTGCCAGCAGCCTTAACATAGCGGGGGTGTCCACAGATACGCAGTATTTT

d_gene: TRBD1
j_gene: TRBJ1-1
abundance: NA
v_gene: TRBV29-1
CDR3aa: CSAAGQGFEAFF
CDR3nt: TGCAGCGCCGCCGGACAGGGCTTTGAAGCTTTCTTT

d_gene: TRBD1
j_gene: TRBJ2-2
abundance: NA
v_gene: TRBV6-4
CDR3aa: CASSAKSTGEAGELFF
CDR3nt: TGTGCCAGCAGTGCCAAATCGACAGGGGAGGCCGGGGAGCTGTTTTTT